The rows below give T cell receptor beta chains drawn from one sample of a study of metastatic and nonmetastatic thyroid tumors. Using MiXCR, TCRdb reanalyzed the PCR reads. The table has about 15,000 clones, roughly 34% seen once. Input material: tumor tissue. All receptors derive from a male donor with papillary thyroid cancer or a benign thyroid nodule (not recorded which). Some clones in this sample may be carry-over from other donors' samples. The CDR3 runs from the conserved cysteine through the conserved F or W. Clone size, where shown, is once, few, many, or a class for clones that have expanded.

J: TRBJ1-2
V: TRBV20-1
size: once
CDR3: CSARDYRQDGYTF

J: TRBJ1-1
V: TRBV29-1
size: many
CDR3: CSVVFLNTEAFF

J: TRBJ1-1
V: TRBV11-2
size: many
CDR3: CASSLMGQGMNTEAFF

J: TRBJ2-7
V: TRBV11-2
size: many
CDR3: CASSATSGTISYEQYF

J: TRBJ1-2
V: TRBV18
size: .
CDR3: CASSPEQGDYGYTF

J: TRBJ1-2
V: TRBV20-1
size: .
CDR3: CSAIRVIYTF

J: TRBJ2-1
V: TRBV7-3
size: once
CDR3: CASSKDIRDERFF

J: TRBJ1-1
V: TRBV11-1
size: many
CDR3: CASSLGSVRLNTEAFF

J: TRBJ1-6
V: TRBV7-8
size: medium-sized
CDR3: CASRSPYSPLHF

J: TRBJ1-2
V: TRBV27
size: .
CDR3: CASSSRRAGKNYGYTF